This is a list of T cell receptor beta chains from one sample in a study of T cells in Graves' hyperthyroidism and ophthalmopathy. TCRdb processed the multiplex PCR reads anew with MiXCR; each CDR3 protein has one entry. The sample carries approximately 100,000 distinct CDR3 sequences, about 50% recorded once. The specimen was blood. Receptors originate from a man in his forties with Graves' hyperthyroidism. Both conserved end residues are part of each CDR3. A D gene is named only where the DNA matches it firmly. For some rows the clone size is stated as once, few or many, or as a class when expanded; others skip it.

v_gene	abundance	j_gene	d_gene	CDR3nt	CDR3aa
TRBV7-3	-	TRBJ1-2	-	TGTGCCAGCAGCCCACAGGGTAATCGGTATGGCTACACCTTC	CASSPQGNRYGYTF
TRBV7-3	-	TRBJ2-3	TRBD2	TGTGCCAGCAGCCCCCGACTAGCGGAGTGCAGAGATAGGCAGTATTTT	CASSPRLAECRDRQYF
TRBV11-3	many	TRBJ1-2	-	TGTGCCAGCAGCTACTCGACCTATGGCTACACCTTC	CASSYSTYGYTF
TRBV15	-	TRBJ1-3	-	TGTGCCACCAGCAGGGCGGGACGGCGAGGAAACACCATATATTTT	CATSRAGRRGNTIYF
TRBV6-1	many	TRBJ2-1	-	TGTGCCAGCAGTGAAAGAAGAGGAACAGACAATGAGCAGTTCTTC	CASSERRGTDNEQFF
TRBV11-2	many	TRBJ2-5	-	TGTGCCAGCAGCTTAGGAGGTCAGGGAGTAGAGACCCAGTACTTC	CASSLGGQGVETQYF
TRBV15	many	TRBJ2-2	-	TGTGCCACCAGCAGACCGGACCGTACCGGGGAGCTGTTTTTT	CATSRPDRTGELFF
TRBV7-3	many	TRBJ1-1	-	TGTGCCAGCAGCACCCACAGCAACACTGAAGCTTTCTTT	CASSTHSNTEAFF
TRBV5-6	many	TRBJ2-3	-	TGTGCCAGCAGCTTCGGGACAACTGATACGCAGTATTTT	CASSFGTTDTQYF
TRBV5-8	many	TRBJ2-5	TRBD2	TGTGCCAGCAGGATAGGACTAGCGGGAGGCGAGACCCAGTACTTC	CASRIGLAGGETQYF
TRBV7-6	-	TRBJ2-7	-	TGTGCCAGCAGCTTAGCGGTGTCCGCCTACGAGCAGTACTTC	CASSLAVSAYEQYF
TRBV9	many	TRBJ2-3	TRBD2	TGTGCCAGCAGCTCCGGGACTAGCGGGAGGGCGGATACGCAGTATTTT	CASSSGTSGRADTQYF
TRBV10-3	many	TRBJ1-3	-	TGTGCCATCAGTGAGTGGGGAGTCGCCTCTGGAAACACCATATATTTT	CAISEWGVASGNTIYF
TRBV29-1	-	TRBJ2-5	TRBD2	TGCAGCGAGGGAGCGGGGGCGGGGGAGACCCAGTACTTC	CSEGAGAGETQYF
TRBV20-1	-	TRBJ1-5	-	TGCAGTGCTAGCGGGGGTCAGCCCCAGCATTTT	CSASGGQPQHF
TRBV7-1	-	TRBJ1-6	-	TGTGCCAGCAGCTCGCGAGATTGGAATTCACCCCTCCACTTT	CASSSRDWNSPLHF
TRBV11-3	many	TRBJ2-1	TRBD2	TGTGCCAGCAGCTCCGGGGGGGCGGGAGAGAATGAGCAGTTCTTC	CASSSGGAGENEQFF
TRBV7-9	-	TRBJ2-2	-	TGTGCCAGCAGCTTGGTGGGTTCCGGGGAGCTGTTTTTT	CASSLVGSGELFF
TRBV7-9	-	TRBJ2-2	-	TGTGCCAACACTATCCCGGGCTGTGCGAACACCGGGGAGCTGTTTTTT	CANTIPGCANTGELFF
TRBV20-1	-	TRBJ2-4	-	TGCAGTGCAAGCGGACAGCTAGCCAAAAACATTCAGTACTTC	CSASGQLAKNIQYF
TRBV24-1	-	TRBJ2-2	-	TGTGCCACCAGTGGACCCATGGAGCTGTTTTTT	CATSGPMELFF
TRBV9	many	TRBJ2-3	-	TGTGCCAGCAGCGTAGATCCGGGATCTAGCACAGATACGCAGTATTTT	CASSVDPGSSTDTQYF
TRBV6-5	many	TRBJ1-2	TRBD1	TGTGCCAGCAGACTCTCTCCGGGACAGCTCTATGGCTACACCTTC	CASRLSPGQLYGYTF
TRBV9	many	TRBJ2-1	-	TGTGCCAGCAGCGTAGTTGTGTCCTCCTACAATGAGCAGTTCTTC	CASSVVVSSYNEQFF
TRBV19	-	TRBJ1-5	-	TGTGCCAGTAGTATCGGGGGTAGGGGCAATCAGCCCCAGCATTTT	CASSIGGRGNQPQHF
TRBV29-1	many	TRBJ1-1	-	TGCAGCGGCGCACAGGGTTCCATGAACACTGAAGCTTTCTTT	CSGAQGSMNTEAFF
TRBV29-1	once	TRBJ2-1	-	TGCAGCGTTTTAGGACCCGACTACAATGAGCAGTTCTTC	CSVLGPDYNEQFF
TRBV7-2	once	TRBJ1-4	TRBD1	TGTGCCAGCAGCTCAGGACAGGGAAGGGAAAAACTGTTTTTT	CASSSGQGREKLFF
TRBV7-9	-	TRBJ1-2	-	TGTGCCATTCAAGTATCCTATGGCCACACCTTC	CAIQVSYGHTF
TRBV25-1	-	TRBJ2-7	-	TGTGCCAGCAGTGATCCGCGTTCGCCAAGAACCTACGAGCAGTACTTC	CASSDPRSPRTYEQYF
TRBV7-2	-	TRBJ1-4	-	TGTGCCAGCAGCTTAGCGCGGACTAATGAAAAACTGTTTTTT	CASSLARTNEKLFF
TRBV29-1	few	TRBJ2-3	TRBD1	TGCAGCGTTGAAGTATGGGACAGCTCCTACAATGAGCAGTATTTT	CSVEVWDSSYNEQYF
TRBV27	few	TRBJ1-5	-	TGTGCCAGCAGTTTAGACTCTGGGGGAAATAGCAATCAGCCCCAGCATTTT	CASSLDSGGNSNQPQHF
TRBV20-1	-	TRBJ2-6	-	TGCAGTGCTAGAGTGGGCGGGGGGGCCAACGTCCTGACTTTC	CSARVGGGANVLTF
TRBV20-1	many	TRBJ2-7	-	TGCAGTGCTAGAGTGGCGGGGAGCTCCTACGAGCAGTACTTC	CSARVAGSSYEQYF
TRBV6-6	few	TRBJ1-5	-	TGTGCCAGCAGTTACTTCCCGGGGAGAAATCAGCCCCAGCATTTT	CASSYFPGRNQPQHF
TRBV19	-	TRBJ1-1	TRBD1	TGTGCCAGTAGTATGGGACAGGGGGAAAGTGAAGCTTTCTTT	CASSMGQGESEAFF
TRBV5-8	many	TRBJ2-3	-	TGTGCCAGCAGCTTGTATGCAGATACGCAGTATTTT	CASSLYADTQYF
TRBV10-2	many	TRBJ2-2	-	TGCGCCAGCAGTGAGTCCGGGGAGCTGTTTTTT	CASSESGELFF
TRBV9	-	TRBJ2-7	TRBD2	TGTGCCAGCGCTAGACTAGCGGGGGGGCCCTACGAGCAGTACTTC	CASARLAGGPYEQYF
TRBV20-1	-	TRBJ1-2	-	TGCAGTGCTAGTCGGCGGGACCCCAACTGGGGCTACACCTTC	CSASRRDPNWGYTF
TRBV5-1	-	TRBJ2-5	TRBD2	TGCGCTAGCAGCTCAGGCGTTAGCGGGGGGGCGGAGACCCAGTACTTC	CASSSGVSGGAETQYF
TRBV7-3	-	TRBJ2-5	-	TGTGCCAGCAGCTTCAGGAGCACCGGGGAGACCCAGTACTTC	CASSFRSTGETQYF
TRBV12-3/TRBV12-4	many	TRBJ2-1	-	TGTGCCAGCAGTTTGACAGGTTCCTACAATGAGCAGTTCTTC	CASSLTGSYNEQFF
TRBV2	-	TRBJ2-7	-	TGTGCCAGCAGTGACATGGGGGCGATCAACGAGCAGTACTTC	CASSDMGAINEQYF
TRBV9	many	TRBJ1-5	-	TGTGCCAGCAGCAGCGGACCATCGGATCAGCCCCAGCATTTT	CASSSGPSDQPQHF
TRBV15	many	TRBJ1-2	TRBD1	TGTGCCACCAGTACGGGACAGGGCTCGGGCTACACCTTC	CATSTGQGSGYTF
TRBV7-9	-	TRBJ2-1	-	TGTGCCAACAGCTCAGGAATGGGGGCTACGGAGCAGTTCTTC	CANSSGMGATEQFF
TRBV11-3	many	TRBJ2-7	TRBD2	TGTGCCAGCAGCTTAGTTATAGCGGGAGACCACGAGCAGTACTTC	CASSLVIAGDHEQYF
TRBV7-9	many	TRBJ2-3	TRBD2	TGTGCCAGCAGCTTTAGAGTAGCGGGCAGCACAGATACGCAGTATTTT	CASSFRVAGSTDTQYF
TRBV2	-	TRBJ1-3	-	TGTGCCAGTGAGGGACCGAGCTCTGGAAACACCATATATTTT	CASEGPSSGNTIYF
TRBV20-1	many	TRBJ2-7	-	TGCAGTGCTAGTCACAGCACCTACGAGCAGTACTTC	CSASHSTYEQYF
TRBV7-3	-	TRBJ2-1	TRBD2	TGTGCCAGCAGCATAGCGGGGGGTGAGCAGTTCTTC	CASSIAGGEQFF
TRBV7-6	-	TRBJ1-2	-	TGTGCCAGCAGCCTAGGGCAGGGCTTTGGCTACACCTTC	CASSLGQGFGYTF
TRBV20-1	-	TRBJ1-1	-	TGCAGTGCTGTAGGGTTGGGGACTGAAGCTTTCTTT	CSAVGLGTEAFF
TRBV2	many	TRBJ1-1	-	TGTGCCAGCATTTACAGGGATATGAACACTGAAGCTTTCTTT	CASIYRDMNTEAFF